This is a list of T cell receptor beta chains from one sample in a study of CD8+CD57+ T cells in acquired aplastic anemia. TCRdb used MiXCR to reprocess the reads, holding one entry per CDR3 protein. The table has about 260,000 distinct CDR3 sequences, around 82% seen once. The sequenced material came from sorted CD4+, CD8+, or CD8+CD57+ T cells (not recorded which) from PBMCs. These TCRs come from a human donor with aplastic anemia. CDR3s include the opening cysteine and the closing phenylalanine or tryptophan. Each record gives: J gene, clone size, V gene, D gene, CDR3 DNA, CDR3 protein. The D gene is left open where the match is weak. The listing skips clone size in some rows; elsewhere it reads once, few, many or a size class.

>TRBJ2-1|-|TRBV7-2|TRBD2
TGTGCCAGTAGTTTAGCTAGCGGCGCCGACAATGACCAGTTCTTC
CASSLASGADNDQFF
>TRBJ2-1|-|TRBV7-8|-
TGTGCCAGCAGCGCAGCAGGGAGCTCCGACTATGAGCAGTTCTTC
CASSAAGSSDYEQFF
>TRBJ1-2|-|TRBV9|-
TGTGCCAGCAGCACCCGGGACATGGGGACCGACTATTGCTACACCTTC
CASSTRDMGTDYCYTF
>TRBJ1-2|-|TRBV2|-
TGTGCCAGCAGTGATGGGGGCTTGGACTATGGCTACACCTTC
CASSDGGLDYGYTF
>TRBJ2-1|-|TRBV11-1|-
TGTGCCAGCACCACAGGGTATGCCTACAATGAGCAGTTCTTC
CASTTGYAYNEQFF
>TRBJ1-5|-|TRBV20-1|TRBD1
TGCAGTGCCACCGGGACAGGAGGCAATCAGCCCCAGCATTTT
CSATGTGGNQPQHF
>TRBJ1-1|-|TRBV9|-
TGTGCCAGCAGCGGAGAGGGACATTTCGCAGAAACTCAAGCTTTCTTT
CASSGEGHFAETQAFF
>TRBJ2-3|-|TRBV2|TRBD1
TGTGCCAGCGGTGAAGGCCCTGGAGGACAGGAGACGCTGTATTTT
CASGEGPGGQETLYF
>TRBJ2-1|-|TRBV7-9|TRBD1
TGTGCCAGCAGCTTGGGACAGGGCGTTCTGTTCTTC
CASSLGQGVLFF
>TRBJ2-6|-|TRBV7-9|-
TGTGCCAGCAGCTTAGTGGGTAGCTACGGGGCCTACGGACTGACTTTC
CASSLVGSYGAYGLTF
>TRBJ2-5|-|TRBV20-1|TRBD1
TGCAGTGCTTACGGCTGGGACAGGGGACAGACCCAGTACTTC
CSAYGWDRGQTQYF
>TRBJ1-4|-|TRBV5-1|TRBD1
TGCGCCAGCAGCTTGGCCCAGGGACAGGGGTTTTTT
CASSLAQGQGFF
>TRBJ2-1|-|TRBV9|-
TGTGCCAGCAGCGAAGGGGGGTTCACCGGTGAGCATGAGCAGTTCTTC
CASSEGGFTGEHEQFF
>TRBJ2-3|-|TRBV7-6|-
TGTGCCAGCACCCTAGGGGGAGGCCCCGATACGGCCAACTTT
CASTLGGGPDTANF
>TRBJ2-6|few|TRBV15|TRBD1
TGTGCCACCCAGGGGGCCTCTGGGGCCAACGTCCTGACTTTC
CATQGASGANVLTF
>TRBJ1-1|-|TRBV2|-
TGTGCCAGCAGTTTAGATCTGAGAGGGAACCCTGAGGCTTTCTTT
CASSLDLRGNPEAFF
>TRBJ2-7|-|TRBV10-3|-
TGTGCCATCAGTGAGTCGGGTCTCTACGAGCAGTACTTC
CAISESGLYEQYF
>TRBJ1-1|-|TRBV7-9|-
TGTGCCAGCAGCTTGGATCTGAACGGGAACGCTGAAGCTTTCTTT
CASSLDLNGNAEAFF
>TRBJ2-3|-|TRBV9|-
TGTGCCAGCAGCGTAGCAGTGGACTTTTCCTACGAGCATTTT
CASSVAVDFSYEHF
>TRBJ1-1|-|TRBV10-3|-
TGTGCCATCAGTGGTGGAGACCCACCGACTAGAAACACTAAGCAGTTTTTT
CAISGGDPPTRNTKQFF
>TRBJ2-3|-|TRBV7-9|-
TGTGCCAGCAGCTTAGCGGCAGGTCCCGATACCCAGGATTTT
CASSLAAGPDTQDF
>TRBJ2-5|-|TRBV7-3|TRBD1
TGTGCCAGCAGCTTGACAGGGGAGCACGAGTCCCAGTACTTC
CASSLTGEHESQYF
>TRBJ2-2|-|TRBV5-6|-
TGTGCCAGCAGCTTGGAGAGGGTGACCTCCGGGGAGCTGTTTTTT
CASSLERVTSGELFF
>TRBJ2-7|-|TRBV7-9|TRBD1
TGTGCCAGCAGCCTACCTCCGGGACAGAGACATGAACACCAGTACTTC
CASSLPPGQRHEHQYF
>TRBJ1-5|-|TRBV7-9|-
TGTGCCAGCAGCGTAGCTAGCGCAATGAGCAGTCCTTCGCATTTT
CASSVASAMSSPSHF
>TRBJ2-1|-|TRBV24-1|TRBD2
TGTGCCACCGGGAGTAGCGGGAGTATGCATGAGCAGTTCTTC
CATGSSGSMHEQFF
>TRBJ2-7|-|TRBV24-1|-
TGTGCCACCAGTTACAAGAAAACAAACTACGAGCAGTACTTC
CATSYKKTNYEQYF
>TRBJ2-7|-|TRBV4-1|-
TGCGCCAGCAGCCTACGGACGGGGACGACCTACGAGCAGTACTTC
CASSLRTGTTYEQYF
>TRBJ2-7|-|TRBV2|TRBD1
TGTGCCAGCAGTTACCTTGGGACAGCAAGCTACTACGAGCAGTACTTC
CASSYLGTASYYEQYF
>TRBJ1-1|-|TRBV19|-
TGTGCCAGTAGTATCGACGGGAACACTGAAGCTTTCTTT
CASSIDGNTEAFF
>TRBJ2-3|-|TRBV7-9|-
TGTGCCAGCAGCTCCGCAGATAGGCCGGATATTCGGCATTTT
CASSSADRPDIRHF
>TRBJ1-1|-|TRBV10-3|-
TGTGCCATCAGTGAAGCTCCCGAGGTGAACAATGAAGCTTTCTTT
CAISEAPEVNNEAFF
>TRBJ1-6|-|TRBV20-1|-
TGCAGTGCTAGCCCAGGGCCGGCAGGGTTT
CSASPGPAGF
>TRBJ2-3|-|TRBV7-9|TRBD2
TGTGCCAGCAGCCGGGGACTAGCCGACACAGATACGCAGTATTTT
CASSRGLADTDTQYF
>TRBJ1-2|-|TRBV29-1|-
TGCAGTACTAGCCCTGGAGGGGGGATCTACTATGGCTACACCTTC
CSTSPGGGIYYGYTF
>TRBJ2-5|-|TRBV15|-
TGTGCCACCAGCGACAAAGAGACCCAGTACTTC
CATSDKETQYF
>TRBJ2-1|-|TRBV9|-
TGTGCCAGCAGCGTTGGGGTCTCGAGAAAGCAGCTCTTC
CASSVGVSRKQLF
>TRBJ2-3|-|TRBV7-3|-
TGTGCCAGCTCAAGAGCCCCCACAGCTGTTGAACACTTT
CASSRAPTAVEHF
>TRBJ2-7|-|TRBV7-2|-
TGTGCCAGCAGCCCTTCTGGCGGACCCTACGAGCAGTACTTC
CASSPSGGPYEQYF
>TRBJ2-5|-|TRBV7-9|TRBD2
TGCGCCAGCAGCTTTCAAAGAAGCGGGGGGGGGGATGACCAGTACTTC
CASSFQRSGGGDDQYF
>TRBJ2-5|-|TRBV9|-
TGTGCCAGCAGCTTAAGTTTAGAGGCAGGAGAGACTGAGTACTTC
CASSLSLEAGETEYF
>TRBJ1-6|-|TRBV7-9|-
TGTGCCAGCAGTTACGGGGGAGGTACCGCCGGACCGCTGCACTTT
CASSYGGGTAGPLHF